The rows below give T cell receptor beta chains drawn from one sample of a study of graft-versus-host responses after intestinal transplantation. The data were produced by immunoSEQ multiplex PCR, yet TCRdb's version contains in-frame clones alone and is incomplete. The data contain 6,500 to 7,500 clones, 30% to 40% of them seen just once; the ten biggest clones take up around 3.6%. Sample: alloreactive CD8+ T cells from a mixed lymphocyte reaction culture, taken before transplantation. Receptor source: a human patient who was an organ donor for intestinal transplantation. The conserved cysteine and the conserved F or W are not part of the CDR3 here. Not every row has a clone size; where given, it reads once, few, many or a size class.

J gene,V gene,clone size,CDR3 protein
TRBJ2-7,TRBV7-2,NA,ASSPPWGDEQY
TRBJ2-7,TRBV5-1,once,ASSLMGQGVYEQY
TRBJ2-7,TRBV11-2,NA,ASSLGRGVYEQY
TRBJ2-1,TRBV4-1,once,ASSRVLITSGSHLYNEQF
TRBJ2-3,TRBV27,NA,ASSPRPDFGSTQY
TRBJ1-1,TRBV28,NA,ASSYMDSLDKAF
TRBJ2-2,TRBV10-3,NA,ATTFALRGGRNTGELF
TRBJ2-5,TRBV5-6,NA,ASSRGRPSGTQETQY
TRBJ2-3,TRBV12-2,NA,ASRSLTSGKYTQY
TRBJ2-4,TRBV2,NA,ASSVREAKNIQY
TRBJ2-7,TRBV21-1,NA,ASSKDQRGGRINEQY
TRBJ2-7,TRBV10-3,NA,AISVWDRVEQY
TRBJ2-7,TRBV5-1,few,ASSLLGPSGPPDEQY
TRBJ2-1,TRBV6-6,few,ASRITIAEQF